The 21 T cell receptor beta chains given below trace back to one sample, sequenced in a study of CD8 T cells in Susac syndrome. It was with random hexamers that roughly 0.5 to 1 ug RNA was reverse transcribed. Each CDR3 protein is one row after TCRdb ran MiXCR on the immunoSEQ multiplex PCR reads. The sample has almost 450,000 distinct CDR3 sequences; 85% to 90% are singletons. Sequencing input: CD8+ T cells from PBMCs. These receptors were obtained from a human donor with multiple sclerosis.

V gene TRBV10-3 combines with J gene TRBJ1-4; no reliable D call. The germline gives CDR1 ENHRY, CDR2 SYGVKD. This CDR3 region has 14 residues. Trimming took 0 bases from V and 6 from J, leaving 8 bases between them. The CDR3 reads CAISESAGDEKLFF. In DNA, the CDR3 is TGTGCCATCAGTGAGTCAGCCGGAGATGAAAAACTGTTTTTT.

CDR3 coding DNA: TGTGCCAGCAGTGATCCGCGGGAAGTGTCCTACAATGAGCAGTTCTTC. It specifies CASSDPREVSYNEQFF. This chain links TRBV2 with TRBJ2-1; possibly TRBD2 for D (6 bases). CDR1 is SNHLY and CDR2 is FYNNEI in the germline V gene. This CDR3 has 16 residues. V dropped 3 bases and J dropped 1 base, with 13 bases sitting between them.

This chain connects TRBV12-3 or TRBV12-4 to TRBJ2-1; tentative D call: TRBD1 (6 bases). V was trimmed by 6 bases and J by 6 bases, leaving 12 bases between them. The CDR3 spans 13 residues. DNA for the CDR3: TGTGCCAGCAGGTTCATAGGGGGCAATGAGCAGTTCTTC. Translating it yields CASRFIGGNEQFF.

This rearrangement joins TRBV27 to TRBJ1-2, with 9 positions matching TRBD1. The germline gives CDR1 MNHEY, CDR2 SMNVEV (reference sequence). CDR3 length equals 17 residues. V shed 6 bases, J shed 8 bases, and the junction held 19 bases outside the gene matches. The CDR3: CASSLISPGQGRGGYTF. The CDR3 bases are TGTGCCAGCAGCCTAATAAGTCCGGGACAGGGAAGGGGGGGCTACACCTTC.

The rearrangement uses TRBV20-1 and TRBJ2-5; 13 bases align to TRBD2. V dropped 0 bases and J dropped 1; count of bases not matched to a gene: 8. There are 18 residues in the CDR3. CDR1 is DFQATT, CDR2 SNEGSKA, per germline (reference sequence). CDR3 in amino acids: CSARDSTSGGSRQETQYF. For the CDR3, the DNA is TGCAGTGCTAGAGATTCGACTAGCGGGGGGTCTCGCCAAGAGACCCAGTACTTC.

V and J are TRBV6-5 and TRBJ2-3; the match to TRBD2 covers 7 bases. The V gene end was trimmed by 4 bases and the J gene end by 5 bases; junction bases not matched to a gene: 9. The CDR3 extends over 15 amino acids. Per germline, CDR1 MNHEY and CDR2 SVGAGI. CDR3 sequence reads: CASSSPRGGGDTQYF. CDR3 DNA: TGTGCCAGCAGTTCCCCCCGCGGGGGTGGAGATACGCAGTATTTT.

This clonotype has just one count. The rearrangement links TRBV11-2 to TRBJ2-3; 11 nucleotides match TRBD2. V trimming: 5 bases; J trimming: 6 bases; junction bases outside the gene matches: 16. The germline V gene has CDR1 SGHAT and CDR2 FQNNGV. CDR3 size: 18 residues. The CDR3 reads CASSDGTSGPILGDTQYF. CDR3 nucleotide sequence: TGTGCCAGCAGCGACGGGACTAGCGGACCGATACTTGGTGATACGCAGTATTTT.

In this sample, this clonotype turned up a few times. The chain combines TRBV5-4 with TRBJ1-5, with D unresolved. V dropped 4 bases and J dropped 1 base, with 9 bases sitting between them. This CDR3 is 14 amino acids long. Germline loops: CDR1 SGHNT, CDR2 YYREEE (reference sequence). CDR3 nucleotides: TGTGCCAGCAGCGGCGGGCCGAGCAATCAGCCCCAGCATTTT. This gives the protein CASSGGPSNQPQHF.

The chain links TRBV28 to TRBJ2-1; 7 bases are a match to TRBD2. CDR1 is MDHEN, CDR2 SYDVKM, per germline. The V gene end was trimmed by 5 bases and the J gene end by 9 bases; junction bases not matched to a gene: 10. This CDR3 has 14 residues. For the CDR3, the DNA is TGTGCCAGCAGTCCGACTAGCTCGTTTGGTGAGCAGTTCTTC. Its translation: CASSPTSSFGEQFF.

The V gene is TRBV10-3, the J gene TRBJ1-2; the D gene is possibly TRBD1 (5 bases). Germline-derived CDR1 and CDR2 are ENHRY and SYGVKD. Trimming removed 9 bases at V and 3 bases at J, with 8 bases between. The CDR3 consists of 11 residues. CDR3 DNA: TGTGCCATGGGACGGGACTATGGCTACACCTTC. This sequence encodes CAMGRDYGYTF.

V and J are TRBV12-3 or TRBV12-4 and TRBJ1-1; D unresolved. Trimming stripped 8 bases from V and 3 bases from J, with 13 bases between. The CDR3 extends over 13 amino acids. The chain's CDR3 is CASSRLVDTEAFF. The CDR3 nucleotides read TGTGCCAGCTCCCGGCTTGTGGACACTGAAGCTTTCTTT.

The table lists this clonotype with a few counts. The V call is TRBV30, the J call TRBJ2-7; no reliable D call. This CDR3 region has 13 residues. Germline loops: CDR1 GTSNPN, CDR2 SVGIG (reference sequence). Trimming took 2 bases from V and 4 from J, leaving 12 bases between them. The CDR3 spells CAWSSGAQYEQYF. The DNA of the CDR3 is TGTGCCTGGAGTTCGGGCGCCCAATACGAGCAGTACTTC.

The chain employs TRBV6-5 and TRBJ2-2, with 8 positions matching TRBD1. Per germline, CDR1 MNHEY and CDR2 SVGAGI. The junction had 8 bases not matched to a gene; V was cut back by 5 bases and J by 6 bases. CDR3 length: 15 residues. The CDR3 loop reads CASSPDRVVSGELFF. The CDR3 DNA is TGTGCCAGCAGTCCGGACAGGGTGGTCTCCGGGGAGCTGTTTTTT.

This clonotype appeared a few times. The V gene is TRBV27, the J gene TRBJ2-7; TRBD2 matches at 7 bases. The CDR3 loop spans 14 amino acids. Trimming cost V 3 bases and J 4 bases; bases outside gene matches: 6. Per germline, CDR1 MNHEY and CDR2 SMNVEV (reference sequence). DNA for the CDR3: TGTGCCAGCAGTTTGGCAGGGAGGGTGTACGAGCAGTACTTC. Amino acid sequence: CASSLAGRVYEQYF.

The chain joins TRBV19 to TRBJ2-7; D is undetermined. The V end was cut by 4 bases, the J end by 2 bases, with 9 bases between. The CDR3 is 13 amino acids. Germline V gives CDR1 LNHDA, CDR2 SQIVND (reference sequence). Written as DNA, the CDR3 is TGTGCCAGTAGTACGGAAGATCCCTACGAGCAGTACTTC. Translating gives CASSTEDPYEQYF. The whole variable domain, filled in from reference TRBV19 and TRBJ2-7, reads DGGITQSPKYLFRKEGQNVTLSCEQNLNHDAMYWYRQDPGQGLRLIYYSQIVNDFQKGDIAEGYSVSREKKESFPLTVTSAQKNPTAFYLCASSTEDPYEQYFGPGTRLTVT.

This chain uses TRBV20-1 with TRBJ2-1, with 11 positions matching TRBD2. The CDR3 extends over 16 amino acids. Germline CDR1 DFQATT, CDR2 SNEGSKA (reference sequence). V dropped 3 bases and J dropped 5; count of bases not matched to a gene: 9. CDR3 sequence: CSARAPLAGANNEQFF. DNA of the CDR3: TGCAGTGCTAGGGCCCCACTAGCGGGAGCCAACAATGAGCAGTTCTTC.

V usage is TRBV27 and J usage is TRBJ1-1; tentatively, D is TRBD1 (5 bases). The V and J ends lost 3 bases and 2 bases respectively, with 16 bases between them. Germline V lookup: CDR1 MNHEY, CDR2 SMNVEV (reference sequence). The CDR3 extends over 16 amino acids. The CDR3 DNA is TGTGCCAGCAGTTTCTGGAGGGGCGGGAGTAACACTGAAGCTTTCTTT. It is translated as CASSFWRGGSNTEAFF.

The rearrangement uses TRBV27 and TRBJ2-1, with 9 bases matching TRBD1. The CDR3 extends over 16 amino acids. V was clipped by 5 bases and J by 7 bases; unmatched bases: 12. Germline loops: CDR1 MNHEY, CDR2 SMNVEV (reference sequence). The CDR3 protein is CASSPGTGSPMNEQFF. The CDR3 nucleotides read TGTGCCAGCAGTCCGGGGACAGGGTCGCCGATGAATGAGCAGTTCTTC.

This clonotype was seen only a few times. This chain connects TRBV6-5 to TRBJ2-5; the match to TRBD2 covers 10 bases. The germline V gene encodes CDR1 MNHEY and CDR2 SVGAGI. The J segment lost 2 bases and the V segment lost 2 bases, leaving 5 bases of the junction unmatched. This CDR3 contains 16 residues. The CDR3 region is CASSYLELAGQETQYF. In nucleotides, the CDR3 is TGTGCCAGCAGTTACCTCGAACTAGCGGGACAAGAGACCCAGTACTTC.

The chain couples TRBV7-9 to TRBJ1-4; D ambiguous. V shed 1 base and J shed 7 bases, with 4 bases lying between them. The CDR3 is 12 residues long. Germline V gene sequence: CDR1 SEHNR, CDR2 FQNEAQ (reference sequence). The CDR3 protein is CASSLGSEKLFF. CDR3 DNA sequence: TGTGCCAGCAGCTTAGGAAGTGAAAAACTGTTTTTT.

V gene TRBV20-1 combines with J gene TRBJ2-7; D is unresolved. Germline V CDR1 and CDR2: DFQATT, SNEGSKA (reference sequence). The CDR3 covers 15 residues. Deletions cut 0 bases from V and 0 bases from J, with 12 bases between. Written as DNA, the CDR3 is TGCAGTGCTAGAGATGACGACAAGAGCTCCTACGAGCAGTACTTC. This encodes CSARDDDKSSYEQYF.